The TCR beta chain under discussion was sequenced for a study of blood T cells in healthy people across ages. The germline V gene encodes CDR1 LGHDT and CDR2 YNNKEL (reference sequence). This CDR3 contains 19 residues. The V gene end was trimmed by 0 bases and the J gene end by 0 bases; junction bases not matched to a gene: 10. Sample-barcoded 5' priming and a J-beta primer mix drove a second PCR of about 6 to 12 cycles. TCRdb re-called the 5' RACE reads with MiXCR, one entry per CDR3 protein. The top ten hold just under 9.5% of the sample, which has roughly 700,000 distinct CDR3 sequences, 25% seen once. Study outcomes and limitations: A roughly linear age-dependent decrease characterized TCR beta diversity per million T cells. Unsorted PBMCs blocked a conclusive comparison of naive and antigen-experienced cells.

Around 10 milliliters of peripheral blood were drawn from each donor. As to this clonotype: Its target is unknown.

The same sample was also studied in work on T cells of mothers and their children.

The genes are TRBV3-1 and TRBJ2-1; 8 bases align to TRBD2. This receptor was obtained from a boy aged 5-17 years in good health. The material sequenced was blood. The CDR3 protein is CASSQDERLARSSYNEQFF. Here the CDR3 DNA reads TGTGCCAGCAGCCAAGATGAGAGACTAGCGAGAAGCTCCTACAATGAGCAGTTCTTC.